This T cell receptor (beta chain) was sequenced during a study of blood T cell repertoires in COVID-19. Study-level background: Donors in the United States, Italy and Spain gave samples during acute or convalescent COVID-19. PBMCs, B-cell-depleted T cells, or T cells provided the cDNA or gDNA that made up the material.

The CDR3 extends over 13 amino acids. V shed 7 bases and J 13 bases; nucleotides not matched to a gene: 14. Germline V gene data show CDR1 as SQVTM and CDR2 as ANQGSEA. In the study's own analysis: Researchers report that nucleated cell counts were estimated from reference gene primer amplification. Produced via immunoSEQ multiplex PCR; TCRdb's table is partial and in-frame only. D and trimming were read from the DNA, whereas the V and J calls and clone size are those reported in that table. The sample shows a few hundred thousand clones, roughly 89% of them seen only once. The rearrangement uses TRBV29-1 and TRBJ2-1, with TRBD1 identical over 9 bases. The sequence was collected from a woman aged 55 to 70 with COVID-19, enrolled during active disease. The sequenced material came from peripheral blood. The CDR3 loop is CSAARGQGNFQFF. The CDR3 DNA reads as TGCAGCGCCGCCCGAGGACAGGGGAATTTTCAGTTCTTC.